The sequence of this T cell receptor (beta chain) was determined in a study of blood T cell repertoires in COVID-19. Study in general: Material from acute and convalescent COVID-19 was sourced from the United States, Italy and Spain. The cDNA or gDNA used as material had been derived from T cells, B-cell-depleted T cells, or PBMCs.

By share, this clone counts as medium-sized. Produced via immunoSEQ multiplex PCR; TCRdb's table is partial and in-frame only. The data hold over 15,000 clones, with around 80% observed a single time. V lost 0 bases and J lost 2, with 20 bases in between. Germline values: CDR1 LGHNA, CDR2 YNFKEQ. The CDR3 consists of 19 residues. Material for sequencing was peripheral blood. The TCR sequence derives from a man older than 75 with acute or convalescent COVID-19. V and J are TRBV4-2 and TRBJ1-5; D possibly corresponds to TRBD1 (5 bases). The chain's CDR3 is CASSQDLVIGAGGNQPQHF. DNA of the CDR3: TGTGCCAGCAGCCAAGACCTGGTGATTGGGGCAGGCGGCAATCAGCCCCAGCATTTT.